These 29 T cell receptor beta chains share one sample of origin, sequenced in a study of neoadjuvant anti-PD-1 for oral cavity cancer. The method was immunoSEQ multiplex PCR; TCRdb's version includes in-frame clones alone and lacks a portion of them. The data hold around 81,000 clones, with under 85% observed a single time. The sample here was PBMCs, taken before nivolumab (anti-PD-1) treatment. The receptors originated from a person aged 35-79 years with oral cavity squamous cell carcinoma.

The V gene is TRBV10-2, the J gene TRBJ2-4; 10 bases are a match to TRBD1. V was pared by 1 base and J by 4 bases, with 1 base of the junction left unmatched. Germline V lookup: CDR1 WSHSY, CDR2 SAAADI. The CDR3 sequence is 15 residues long. DNA of the CDR3: TGCGCCAGCAGTGAGTTGGGACAGGGGAAAAACATTCAGTACTTC. It yields the protein CASSELGQGKNIQYF.

CDR3 bases: TGCGCCAGCAGCTTGGCTTCTAACTATGGCTACACCTTC. It translates to CASSLASNYGYTF. This chain joins TRBV5-1 and TRBJ1-2; D is unclear. Trimming removed 0 bases at V and 0 bases at J, with 3 bases between. The CDR3 loop spans 13 amino acids. The germline CDR1 and CDR2 sequences are SGHRS and YFSETQ.

This clone is labeled as large. The J gene is TRBJ1-1, the V gene TRBV19; possible D gene TRBD1, 5 bases. Germline-derived CDR1 and CDR2 are LNHDA and SQIVND (reference sequence). V lost 9 bases to trimming and J lost 6 bases, with 23 bases between them. CDR3 length: 15 residues. The CDR3 region has the DNA TGTGCCAGCCATGGGGCCGAAGTACACCTCCCTGAAGCTTTCTTT. The encoded protein is CASHGAEVHLPEAFF.

The gene calls are TRBV2 and TRBJ2-7, with unresolved D. Germline V CDR1 and CDR2: SNHLY, FYNNEI. The V gene lost 8 bases and the J gene lost 4 bases, with 9 bases spanning the gap. This CDR3 region has 11 residues. CDR3 nucleotide sequence: TGTGCCAGCCGTCAGGCGTACGAGCAGTACTTC. The encoded protein is CASRQAYEQYF.

The chain uses TRBV2 and TRBJ2-7; TRBD2 matches 7 bases. The ends lost 0 bases at V and 3 bases at J; junction bases unmatched: 8. Germline V gene data show CDR1 as SNHLY and CDR2 as FYNNEI. The CDR3 is 16 residues long. CDR3 protein: CASSEAFPASGYEQYF. CDR3 sequence (DNA): TGTGCCAGCAGTGAAGCGTTCCCGGCTAGCGGCTACGAGCAGTACTTC.

This sequence joins TRBV30 and TRBJ2-6; D is unclear. The V and J ends lost 1 base and 0 bases respectively, with 7 bases between them. The V gene's germline CDR1 is GTSNPN and CDR2 SVGIG (reference sequence). The CDR3 spans 15 residues. DNA for the CDR3: TGTGCCTGGAGTGGAGACCTCTCTGGGGCCAACGTCCTGACTTTC. This translates into CAWSGDLSGANVLTF.

In DNA form, the CDR3 reads TGTGCCTGGAGTACTTCGGTCAATCAGCCCCAGCATTTT. This sequence encodes CAWSTSVNQPQHF. The J gene is TRBJ1-5, the V gene TRBV30; D unclear. V was shortened by 2 bases and J by 3 bases, with 8 bases between the two germline ends. This CDR3 has 13 residues. Germline CDR1 and CDR2: GTSNPN and SVGIG (reference sequence).

The chain links TRBV2 to TRBJ1-1; the D is unclear. The germline V gene encodes CDR1 SNHLY and CDR2 FYNNEI. V lost 3 bases and J lost 1, with 6 bases in between. This CDR3 has 13 residues. The CDR3 DNA sequence: TGTGCCAGCAGTGAGGAGGGGAACACTGAAGCTTTCTTT. It specifies CASSEEGNTEAFF.

This clone was seen once. This chain connects TRBV14 to TRBJ1-1; D is possibly TRBD1 (6 bases). The CDR3 has 16 residues. The germline V and J ends were trimmed by 6 bases and 6 bases, with 23 bases remaining between them. The germline V gene has CDR1 SGHDN and CDR2 FVKESK. CDR3 sequence reads: CASRDQGPGLISEAFF. DNA of the CDR3: TGTGCCAGCAGAGATCAGGGGCCGGGGTTGATATCTGAAGCTTTCTTT. Full variable domain (outside the CDR3, taken from reference TRBV14 and TRBJ1-1): EAGVTQFPSHSVIEKGQTVTLRCDPISGHDNLYWYRRVMGKEIKFLLHFVKESKQDESGMPNNRFLAERTGGTYSTLKVQPAELEDSGVYFCASRDQGPGLISEAFFGQGTRLTVV.

The rearrangement links TRBV6-6 to TRBJ2-5; 8 bases fit TRBD2. Germline CDR1 and CDR2: MNHNY and SVGAGI (reference sequence). The CDR3 length is 16 residues. V trimming: 2 bases; J trimming: 5 bases; junction bases outside the gene matches: 10. As DNA, the CDR3 is TGTGCCAGCAGTTACACACCGGGACTAGTAACCGAGACCCAGTACTTC. This encodes CASSYTPGLVTETQYF.

This clone was seen a handful of times. The chain joins TRBV11-3 to TRBJ1-1; a weak D match, TRBD1 (5 bases). Germline CDR1 reads SGHNT; CDR2 reads YENEEA. The CDR3 length is 13 residues. Trimming took off 3 bases at V and 2 bases at J, with 7 bases between the two ends. The DNA for the CDR3 is TGTGCCAGCAGCTTGGACATCAACACTGAAGCTTTCTTT. It translates to CASSLDINTEAFF.

The J gene is TRBJ2-7, the V gene TRBV6-5; D call uncertain. The CDR3 has 12 amino acids. With 7 bases removed from V and 4 bases from J, the gap between germline ends came to 11 bases. Germline loops: CDR1 MNHEY, CDR2 SVGAGI. The CDR3 sequence is CASNSVGYEQYF. Written as DNA, the CDR3 is TGTGCCAGCAACTCTGTCGGGTACGAGCAGTACTTC.

This chain uses TRBV29-1 with TRBJ2-1; TRBD2 matches at 11 bases. Germline V gene sequence: CDR1 SQVTM, CDR2 ANQGSEA. CDR3 length: 13 residues. With 7 bases clipped from V and 10 bases from J, the junction kept 9 bases outside the gene matches. The CDR3 loop reads CSETGTSGKEQFF. CDR3 DNA: TGCAGCGAAACCGGGACTAGCGGTAAAGAGCAGTTCTTC.

The chain employs TRBV5-1 and TRBJ1-1; weak D call: TRBD1 (5 bases). Trimming shortened V by 4 bases and J by 6 bases, and 10 bases separated the two germline ends. The CDR3 contains 12 residues. From germline, CDR1 is SGHRS and CDR2 YFSETQ. CDR3 sequence (DNA): TGCGCCAGCAGCGTCGGGACGGCTGAAGCTTTCTTT. Protein product: CASSVGTAEAFF.

This clone was observed a handful of times. The chain recombines TRBV2 with TRBJ2-3, with D uncertain. The CDR3 contains 12 residues. Germline V gives CDR1 SNHLY, CDR2 FYNNEI. The V end lost 6 bases, the J end lost 2 bases, and 6 bases lay between the germline ends. This CDR3 reads CASRLITDTQYF. DNA of the CDR3: TGTGCCAGCAGGCTAATCACAGATACGCAGTATTTT.

The V and J genes are TRBV11-2 and TRBJ2-7; D gene uncertain. Germline assignment: CDR1 SGHAT and CDR2 FQNNGV. Trimming shortened V by 1 base and J by 2 bases, and 9 bases separated the two germline ends. The CDR3 is made up of 14 amino acids. In nucleotides, the CDR3 is TGTGCCAGCAGCTTAGGGACGTCCGCCTACGAGCAGTACTTC. Residues: CASSLGTSAYEQYF.

The chain joins TRBV19 to TRBJ2-7; 9 positions match TRBD2. The CDR3 is made up of 13 amino acids. Germline CDR1 is LNHDA and CDR2 is SQIVND (reference sequence). Germline trimming cut 7 bases from V and 2 bases from J; bases unmatched to any gene: 3. The CDR3 DNA reads as TGTGCCAGTAAGGCGGGAGGGCCCTACGAGCAGTACTTC. This gives the protein CASKAGGPYEQYF. The full variable domain, completed using reference TRBV19 and TRBJ2-7, is DGGITQSPKYLFRKEGQNVTLSCEQNLNHDAMYWYRQDPGQGLRLIYYSQIVNDFQKGDIAEGYSVSREKKESFPLTVTSAQKNPTAFYLCASKAGGPYEQYFGPGTRLTVT.

V is TRBV11-2 and J is TRBJ2-7, with 8 bases identical to TRBD2. V lost 0 bases and J lost 3; bases outside the gene matches: 4. Germline V gene data show CDR1 as SGHAT and CDR2 as FQNNGV. There are 15 residues in the CDR3. Written as DNA, the CDR3 is TGTGCCAGCAGCTTAGAACTAGCGGAAGTCTACGAGCAGTACTTC. Protein: CASSLELAEVYEQYF.

V gene TRBV27 combines with J gene TRBJ1-5, with 7 positions matching TRBD1. Germline V gene sequence: CDR1 MNHEY, CDR2 SMNVEV (reference sequence). The CDR3 has 13 amino acids. J lost 7 bases, V lost 8 bases, and 8 bases had no gene match. The CDR3 sequence: CASPIGGRQPQHF. The CDR3 DNA reads as TGTGCCAGCCCAATAGGGGGCAGACAGCCCCAGCATTTT.

The CDR3, as DNA: TGTGCCATCAGTGGAGGGGGCCGGCAAGGAGAGACCCAGTACTTC. Its translation is CAISGGGRQGETQYF. The chain combines TRBV10-3 with TRBJ2-5, with 7 positions matching TRBD1. Trimming at V came to 4 bases and at J to 4 bases, leaving 9 bases not matched to a gene. The CDR3 covers 15 residues. Germline values: CDR1 ENHRY, CDR2 SYGVKD.

V usage is TRBV6-6 and J usage is TRBJ2-1; 7 bases agree with TRBD2. From germline, CDR1 is MNHNY and CDR2 SVGAGI (reference sequence). The CDR3 covers 16 residues. Trimming took 6 bases from V and 5 from J; bases not matched to a gene: 13. This chain's CDR3 is CASRAPPRDYNNEQFF. The DNA of the CDR3 is TGTGCCAGCAGGGCGCCTCCTCGGGACTATAACAATGAGCAGTTCTTC.

This chain links TRBV29-1 with TRBJ2-3, with 13 positions matching TRBD2. CDR3 length equals 15 residues. V lost 5 bases to trimming and J lost 1 base; unmatched junction nucleotides: 3. Germline V gene lookup returns CDR1 SQVTM and CDR2 ANQGSEA. The CDR3 spells CSVSGTSGGTDTQYF. The CDR3 DNA reads as TGCAGCGTTTCTGGGACTAGCGGGGGCACAGATACGCAGTATTTT.

The CDR3 reads CASSLVTAYNEQFF. CDR3 bases: TGTGCCAGCAGCTTGGTAACAGCTTACAATGAGCAGTTCTTC. J is TRBJ2-1 and V is TRBV5-6; D remains unclear. The germline V gene has CDR1 SGHDT and CDR2 YYEEEE. V lost 0 bases, J lost 4 bases, and 8 bases lay in between. The CDR3 totals 14 residues. Complete variable domain (other parts from reference TRBV5-6 and TRBJ2-1): DAGVTQSPTHLIKTRGQQVTLRCSPKSGHDTVSWYQQALGQGPQFIFQYYEEEERQRGNFPDRFSGHQFPNYSSELNVNALLLGDSALYLCASSLVTAYNEQFFGPGTRLTVL.

The gene calls are TRBV5-1 and TRBJ2-2; D gene unclear. The CDR3 covers 14 residues. The germline V and J ends were trimmed by 2 bases and 2 bases, with 7 bases remaining between them. CDR1 is SGHRS, CDR2 YFSETQ, per germline. This CDR3 reads CASSLGVNTGELFF. The CDR3 bases are TGCGCCAGCAGCTTAGGAGTAAACACCGGGGAGCTGTTTTTT.

This clone was found once. This chain joins TRBV28 and TRBJ2-7; 7 nucleotides match TRBD2. CDR1 is MDHEN and CDR2 is SYDVKM in the germline V gene. The CDR3 is 14 residues long. V dropped 5 bases and J dropped 0; count of bases not matched to a gene: 4. CDR3 nucleotide sequence: TGTGCCAGCAGTCGACGGACTAGCTCCTACGAGCAGTACTTC. It codes for CASSRRTSSYEQYF.

The chain is built from TRBV28 and TRBJ2-3, with D tentatively TRBD2 (5 bases). V gave up 3 bases and J gave up 9 bases, with 16 bases separating them. Germline CDR1 is MDHEN and CDR2 is SYDVKM. CDR3 length: 14 amino acids. CDR3 in DNA: TGTGCCAGCAGTTTTGCTTCCTCCACGGGGACGCAGTATTTT. Translation: CASSFASSTGTQYF.

The chain links TRBV7-9 to TRBJ2-3; tentative D call: TRBD2 (6 bases). Germline CDR1 reads SEHNR; CDR2 reads FQNEAQ (reference sequence). V was clipped by 5 bases and J by 1 base, with 10 bases between them. The length of the CDR3 is 14 residues. The CDR3 is CASSLSGGTDTQYF. The CDR3 coding sequence is TGTGCCAGCAGCCTTAGCGGCGGCACAGATACGCAGTATTTT.

This sequence joins TRBV13 and TRBJ1-4; no clear D. This CDR3 has 14 residues. Germline V gene data show CDR1 as PRHDT and CDR2 as FYEKMQ (reference sequence). The V and J ends lost 3 bases and 0 bases respectively, with 5 bases between them. For the CDR3, the DNA is TGTGCCAGCAGCTTTTGGGCAACTAATGAAAAACTGTTTTTT. It translates to CASSFWATNEKLFF.

The J gene is TRBJ1-1, the V gene TRBV5-4; 7 nucleotides agree with TRBD1. V lost 4 bases, J lost 2 bases, and 5 bases stayed unmatched. Germline V lookup: CDR1 SGHNT, CDR2 YYREEE (reference sequence). This CDR3 contains 14 residues. The CDR3 spells CASSPDRTNTEAFF. The CDR3 DNA follows: TGTGCCAGCAGCCCGGACAGGACCAACACTGAAGCTTTCTTT.